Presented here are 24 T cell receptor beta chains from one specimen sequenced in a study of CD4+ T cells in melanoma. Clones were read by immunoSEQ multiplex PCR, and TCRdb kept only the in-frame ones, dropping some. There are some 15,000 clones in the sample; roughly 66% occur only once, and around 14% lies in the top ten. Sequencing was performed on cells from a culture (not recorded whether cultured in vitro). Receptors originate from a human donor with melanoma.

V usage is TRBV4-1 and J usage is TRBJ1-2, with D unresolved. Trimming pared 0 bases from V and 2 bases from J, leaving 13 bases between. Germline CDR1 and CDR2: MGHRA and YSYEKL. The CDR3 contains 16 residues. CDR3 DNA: TGCGCCAGCAGCCAAGAGGGCTCCCCGCCAAACTATGGCTACACCTTC. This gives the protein CASSQEGSPPNYGYTF.

The CDR3, as DNA: TGCGCCAGCAGCCACACCGGGACAGCAAACAATCAGCCCCAGCATTTT. Translating gives CASSHTGTANNQPQHF. The chain employs TRBV4-1 and TRBJ1-5; 7 bases fit TRBD1. The V segment lost 3 bases and the J segment 3 bases; nucleotides outside the gene matches: 8. There are 16 residues in the CDR3. Germline CDR1 MGHRA, CDR2 YSYEKL.

This CDR3 reads CATSRDLRGARRYEQYF. CDR3 nucleotide sequence: TGTGCCACCAGCAGAGATCTTCGGGGGGCGCGCAGGTACGAGCAGTACTTC. V and J are TRBV15 and TRBJ2-7; perhaps TRBD2 as D (7 bases). CDR1 and CDR2 from the germline V gene are LNHNV and YYDKDF (reference sequence). The CDR3 has 17 amino acids. V lost 0 bases, J lost 4 bases, and 19 bases lay in between.

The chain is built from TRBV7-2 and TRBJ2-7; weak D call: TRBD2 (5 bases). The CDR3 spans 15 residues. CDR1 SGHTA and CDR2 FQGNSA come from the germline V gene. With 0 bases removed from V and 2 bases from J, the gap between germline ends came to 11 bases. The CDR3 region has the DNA TGTGCCAGCAGCTTAGCCCTAGCTGGAACCTACGAGCAGTACTTC. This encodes CASSLALAGTYEQYF. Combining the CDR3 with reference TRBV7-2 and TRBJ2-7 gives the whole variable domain GAGVSQSPSNKVTEKGKDVELRCDPISGHTALYWYRQSLGQGLEFLIYFQGNSAPDKSGLPSDRFSAERTGGSVSTLTIQRTQQEDSAVYLCASSLALAGTYEQYFGPGTRLTVT.

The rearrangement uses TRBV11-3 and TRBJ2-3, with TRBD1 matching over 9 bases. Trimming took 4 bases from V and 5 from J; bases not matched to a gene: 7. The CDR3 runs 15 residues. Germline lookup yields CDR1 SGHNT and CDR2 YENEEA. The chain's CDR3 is CASSSYRGRGDTQYF. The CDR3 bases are TGTGCCAGCAGCTCCTACAGGGGGCGTGGAGATACGCAGTATTTT.

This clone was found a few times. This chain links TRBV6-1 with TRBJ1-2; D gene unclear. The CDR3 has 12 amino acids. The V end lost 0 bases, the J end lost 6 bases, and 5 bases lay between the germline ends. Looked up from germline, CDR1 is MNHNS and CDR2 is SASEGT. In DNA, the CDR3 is TGTGCCAGCAGTGAAGCCCTGAATGGCTACACCTTC. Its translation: CASSEALNGYTF.

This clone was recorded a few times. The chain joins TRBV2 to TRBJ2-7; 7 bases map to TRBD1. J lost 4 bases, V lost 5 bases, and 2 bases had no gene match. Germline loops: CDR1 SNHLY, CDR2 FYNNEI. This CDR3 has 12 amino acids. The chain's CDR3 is CASSRDRYEQYF. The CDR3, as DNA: TGTGCCAGCAGTCGGGACAGATACGAGCAGTACTTC.

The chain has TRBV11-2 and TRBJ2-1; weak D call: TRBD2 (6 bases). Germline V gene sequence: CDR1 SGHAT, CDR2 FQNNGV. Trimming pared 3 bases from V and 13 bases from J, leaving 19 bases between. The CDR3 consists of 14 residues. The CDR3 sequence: CASSLTSSLDLQFF. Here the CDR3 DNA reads TGTGCCAGCAGCTTGACTAGTAGCTTAGATCTTCAGTTCTTC.

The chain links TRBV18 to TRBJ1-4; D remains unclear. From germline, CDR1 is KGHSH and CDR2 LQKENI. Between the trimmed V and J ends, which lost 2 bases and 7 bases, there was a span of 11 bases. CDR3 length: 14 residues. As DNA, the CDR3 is TGTGCCAGCTCACCAGTTCCGGGGAGTGAAAAACTGTTTTTT. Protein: CASSPVPGSEKLFF.

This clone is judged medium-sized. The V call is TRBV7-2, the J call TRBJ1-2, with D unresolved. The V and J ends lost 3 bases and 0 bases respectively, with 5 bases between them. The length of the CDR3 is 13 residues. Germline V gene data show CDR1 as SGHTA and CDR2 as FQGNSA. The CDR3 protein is CASSFLANYGYTF. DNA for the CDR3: TGTGCCAGCAGCTTTTTGGCTAACTATGGCTACACCTTC.

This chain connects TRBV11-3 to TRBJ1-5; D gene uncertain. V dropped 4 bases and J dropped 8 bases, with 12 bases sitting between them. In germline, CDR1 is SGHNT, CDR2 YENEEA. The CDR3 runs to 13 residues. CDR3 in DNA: TGTGCCAGCAGCTCACACCTGATGGAGCCCCAGCATTTT. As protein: CASSSHLMEPQHF.

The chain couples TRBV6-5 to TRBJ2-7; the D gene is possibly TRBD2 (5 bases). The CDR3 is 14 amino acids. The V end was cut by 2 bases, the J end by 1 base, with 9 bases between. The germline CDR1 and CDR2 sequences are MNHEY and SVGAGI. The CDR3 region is CASSYPDFSYEQYF. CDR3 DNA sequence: TGTGCCAGCAGTTACCCGGACTTTTCCTACGAGCAGTACTTC.

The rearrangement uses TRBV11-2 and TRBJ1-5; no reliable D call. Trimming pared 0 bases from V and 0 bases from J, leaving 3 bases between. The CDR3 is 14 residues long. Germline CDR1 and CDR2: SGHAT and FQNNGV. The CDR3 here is CASSLEISNQPQHF. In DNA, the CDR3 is TGTGCCAGCAGCTTAGAGATTAGCAATCAGCCCCAGCATTTT.

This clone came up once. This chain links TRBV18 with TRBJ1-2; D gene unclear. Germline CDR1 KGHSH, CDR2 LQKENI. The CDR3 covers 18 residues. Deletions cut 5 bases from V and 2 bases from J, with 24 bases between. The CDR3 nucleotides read TGTGCCAGCTCATCGTTCGGACGGGGAAGCACGACGAACTATGGCTACACCTTC. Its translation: CASSSFGRGSTTNYGYTF.

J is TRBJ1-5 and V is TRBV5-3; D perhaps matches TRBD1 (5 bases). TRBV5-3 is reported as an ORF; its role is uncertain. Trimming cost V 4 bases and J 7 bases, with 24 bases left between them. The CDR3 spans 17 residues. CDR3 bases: TGTGCCAGAAGCGGCTGGGACCCGGTTATCCATGGGCAGCCCCAGCATTTT. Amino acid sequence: CARSGWDPVIHGQPQHF.

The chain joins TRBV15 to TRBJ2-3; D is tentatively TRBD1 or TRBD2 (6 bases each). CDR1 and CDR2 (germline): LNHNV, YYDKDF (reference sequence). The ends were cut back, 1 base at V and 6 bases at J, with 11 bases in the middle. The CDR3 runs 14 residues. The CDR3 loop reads CATSRVGGGDTQYF. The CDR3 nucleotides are TGTGCCACCAGCAGAGTCGGGGGCGGGGATACGCAGTATTTT.

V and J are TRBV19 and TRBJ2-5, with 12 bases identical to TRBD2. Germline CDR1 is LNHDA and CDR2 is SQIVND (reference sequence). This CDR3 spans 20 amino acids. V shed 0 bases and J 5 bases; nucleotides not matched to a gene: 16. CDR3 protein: CASSIEAPRGLAGLEETQYF. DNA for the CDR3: TGTGCCAGTAGTATAGAGGCCCCCCGAGGACTAGCGGGGTTAGAGGAGACCCAGTACTTC.

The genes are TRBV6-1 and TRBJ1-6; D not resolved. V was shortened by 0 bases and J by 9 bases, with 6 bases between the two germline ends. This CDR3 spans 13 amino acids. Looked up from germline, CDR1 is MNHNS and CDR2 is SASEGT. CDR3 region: CASSEAHPSPLHF. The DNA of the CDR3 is TGTGCCAGCAGTGAAGCTCACCCTTCACCCCTCCACTTT.

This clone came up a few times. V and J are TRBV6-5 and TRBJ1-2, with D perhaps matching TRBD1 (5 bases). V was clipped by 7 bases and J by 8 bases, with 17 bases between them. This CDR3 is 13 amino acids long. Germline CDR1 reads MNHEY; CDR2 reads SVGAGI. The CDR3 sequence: CASNGGSSLGYTF. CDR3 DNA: TGTGCCAGCAATGGGGGGAGCTCCCTAGGCTACACCTTC.

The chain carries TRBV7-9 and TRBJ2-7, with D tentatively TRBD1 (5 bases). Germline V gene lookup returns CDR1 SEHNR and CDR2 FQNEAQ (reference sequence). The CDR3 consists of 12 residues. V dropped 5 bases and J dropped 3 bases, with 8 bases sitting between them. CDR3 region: CASSVGHYEQYF. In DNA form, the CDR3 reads TGTGCCAGCAGCGTCGGACACTACGAGCAGTACTTC. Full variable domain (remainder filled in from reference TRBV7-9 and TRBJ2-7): DTGVSQNPRHKITKRGQNVTFRCDPISEHNRLYWYRQTLGQGPEFLTYFQNEAQLEKSRLLSDRFSAERPKGSFSTLEIQRTEQGDSAMYLCASSVGHYEQYFGPGTRLTVT.

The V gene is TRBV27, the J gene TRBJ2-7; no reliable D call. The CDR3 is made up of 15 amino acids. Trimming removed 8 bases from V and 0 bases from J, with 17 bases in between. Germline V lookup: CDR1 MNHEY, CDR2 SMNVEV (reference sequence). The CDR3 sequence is CASSQDGLNSYEQYF. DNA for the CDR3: TGTGCCAGCTCTCAGGACGGGTTAAACTCCTACGAGCAGTACTTC.

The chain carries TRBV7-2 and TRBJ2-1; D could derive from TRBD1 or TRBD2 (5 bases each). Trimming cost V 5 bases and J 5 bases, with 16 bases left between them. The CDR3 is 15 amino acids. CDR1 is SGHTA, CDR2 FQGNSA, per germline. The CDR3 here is CASSRGPSLNNEQFF. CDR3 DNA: TGTGCCAGCAGCCGGGGACCGTCGCTCAACAATGAGCAGTTCTTC.

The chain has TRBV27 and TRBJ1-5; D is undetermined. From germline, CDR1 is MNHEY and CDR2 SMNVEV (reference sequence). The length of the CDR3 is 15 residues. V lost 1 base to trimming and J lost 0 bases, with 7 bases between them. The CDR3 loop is CASSLFAVSNQPQHF. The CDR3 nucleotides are TGTGCCAGCAGTTTATTCGCAGTTAGCAATCAGCCCCAGCATTTT.

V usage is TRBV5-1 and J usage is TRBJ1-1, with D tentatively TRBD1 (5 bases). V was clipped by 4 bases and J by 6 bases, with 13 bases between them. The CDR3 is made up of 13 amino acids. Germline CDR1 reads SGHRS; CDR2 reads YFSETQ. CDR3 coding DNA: TGCGCCAGCAGCGCGGGGACCGGGGCTGAAGCTTTCTTT. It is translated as CASSAGTGAEAFF.